The 29 T cell receptor beta chains below all came from one sample that was sequenced in a study of blood T cell repertoires in COVID-19. TCRdb's copy holds only in-frame clones and misses some; the assay was immunoSEQ multiplex PCR. Among about 270,000 clones listed, 80% to 85% were seen once. What was sequenced was peripheral blood. The receptor source for this set is a woman aged 55 to 70 with active or convalescent COVID-19.

The genes are TRBV12-3 or TRBV12-4 and TRBJ2-3, with 9 positions matching TRBD2. V was pared by 11 bases and J by 5 bases, with 8 bases of the junction left unmatched. The CDR3 consists of 13 residues. Here the CDR3 DNA reads TGTGCCGCGGGAGGGGGGACCGGAGATACGCAGTATTTT. It codes for CAAGGGTGDTQYF.

The rearrangement links TRBV14 to TRBJ1-6, with 10 bases lining up with TRBD1. The CDR3 totals 13 residues. The ends lost 5 bases at V and 10 bases at J; junction bases unmatched: 2. Germline V gene data show CDR1 as SGHDN and CDR2 as FVKESK. CDR3 protein: CASSWDRGSPLHF. The CDR3 nucleotides read TGTGCCAGCAGCTGGGACAGGGGATCACCCCTCCACTTT.

CDR3 region: CASSLSGLSSYNEQFF. In DNA form, the CDR3 reads TGCGCCAGCAGCTTGAGCGGTTTAAGCTCCTACAATGAGCAGTTCTTC. V and J are TRBV5-1 and TRBJ2-1, with D perhaps TRBD2 (5 bases). Deletions cut 1 base from V and 0 bases from J, with 11 bases between. The CDR3 is 16 residues long. Germline V gene lookup returns CDR1 SGHRS and CDR2 YFSETQ.

V and J are TRBV27 and TRBJ2-7; the D gene is possibly TRBD2 (6 bases). V dropped 3 bases and J dropped 9 bases, with 18 bases sitting between them. Germline CDR1 is MNHEY and CDR2 is SMNVEV (reference sequence). The length of the CDR3 is 14 residues. CDR3 loop: CASSLGGTRVGQYF. For the CDR3, the DNA is TGTGCCAGCAGTTTGGGCGGGACTCGGGTAGGGCAGTACTTC.

The V and J genes are TRBV30 and TRBJ2-3; 7 positions match TRBD2. Germline CDR1 is GTSNPN and CDR2 is SVGIG (reference sequence). The length of the CDR3 is 13 residues. V lost 7 bases, J lost 0 bases, and 4 bases stayed unmatched. CDR3 protein: CAFGGSSTDTQYF. In DNA form, the CDR3 reads TGTGCCTTCGGGGGGTCTAGCACAGATACGCAGTATTTT.

The rearrangement joins TRBV2 to TRBJ2-2; 11 bases agree with TRBD2. This CDR3 is 16 amino acids long. V shed 4 bases, J shed 2 bases, and the junction held 3 bases outside the gene matches. The germline gives CDR1 SNHLY, CDR2 FYNNEI. CDR3: CASSGLAGGNTGELFF. The DNA for the CDR3 is TGTGCCAGCAGTGGCCTAGCGGGGGGAAACACCGGGGAGCTGTTTTTT.

Ten or more counts support this clone. The chain employs TRBV5-6 and TRBJ2-7; D possibly corresponds to TRBD1 (6 bases). This CDR3 spans 15 amino acids. CDR1 SGHDT and CDR2 YYEEEE come from the germline V gene. The V end was cut by 0 bases, the J end by 6 bases, with 16 bases between. This CDR3 is CASSLEWGLGGEQYF. CDR3 nucleotides: TGTGCCAGCAGCTTGGAGTGGGGGTTAGGGGGCGAGCAGTACTTC.

This rearrangement joins TRBV6-5 to TRBJ2-5; 11 bases align to TRBD2. The trim removed 5 bases at V and 5 bases at J, leaving 7 bases unmatched. The germline gives CDR1 MNHEY, CDR2 SVGAGI. The CDR3 spans 15 residues. This chain's CDR3 is CASSTTSGVSETQYF. The CDR3 nucleotides are TGTGCCAGCAGTACGACTAGCGGGGTATCGGAGACCCAGTACTTC.

This sequence joins TRBV7-9 and TRBJ1-1, with no clear D. V lost 1 base and J 2 bases, leaving 8 bases between the germline ends. The germline V gene encodes CDR1 SEHNR and CDR2 FQNEAQ (reference sequence). The CDR3 has 14 amino acids. CDR3 DNA sequence: TGTGCCAGCAGCTTAGGGGCGGGAAACACTGAAGCTTTCTTT. Translated, it gives CASSLGAGNTEAFF.

The chain combines TRBV12-5 with TRBJ2-4, with 12 bases matching TRBD2. Germline loops: CDR1 LGHNT, CDR2 FRNRAP. V shed 6 bases, J shed 7 bases, and the junction held 13 bases outside the gene matches. The CDR3 has 17 amino acids. The CDR3 coding sequence is TGTGCTAGTGGCTCCCACCCTCTAGCGGGGGGGATCAACATTCAGTACTTC. It yields the protein CASGSHPLAGGINIQYF.

V is TRBV4-1 and J is TRBJ1-1; unclear D gene. The CDR3 sequence is 14 residues long. Trimming cost V 3 bases and J 7 bases, with 15 bases left between them. CDR1 is MGHRA and CDR2 is YSYEKL in the germline V gene. Here the CDR3 reads CASSQERGIGEAFF. The CDR3 region has the DNA TGCGCCAGCAGCCAGGAAAGAGGGATCGGTGAAGCTTTCTTT.

This clone has more than one count but fewer than ten. CDR3 nucleotide sequence: TGTGCCAGCAGCCATGGGCTCGAGGGACTATTCTCCTACGAGCAGTACTTC. It codes for CASSHGLEGLFSYEQYF. The V call is TRBV14, the J call TRBJ2-7, with 7 bases aligning to TRBD2. The CDR3 runs 17 residues. The junction had 11 bases not matched to a gene; V was cut back by 3 bases and J by 0 bases. The germline gives CDR1 SGHDN, CDR2 FVKESK.

This clone was found a few times. The V and J genes are TRBV18 and TRBJ2-2; possibly TRBD2 for D (5 bases). The CDR3 covers 19 residues. The V gene lost 1 base and the J gene lost 2 bases, with 20 bases spanning the gap. The V gene's germline CDR1 is KGHSH and CDR2 LQKENI. The chain's CDR3 is CASSPRILTASGNTGELFF. CDR3 DNA sequence: TGTGCCAGCTCACCACGTATTCTCACCGCGAGCGGTAACACCGGGGAGCTGTTTTTT.

The V and J genes are TRBV19 and TRBJ1-5, with D perhaps matching TRBD1 (5 bases). CDR3 size: 15 residues. Germline V lookup: CDR1 LNHDA, CDR2 SQIVND (reference sequence). Trimming took 6 bases from V and 0 from J, leaving 12 bases between them. CDR3 amino acids: CASSRTPYSNQPQHF. The CDR3 nucleotides read TGTGCCAGTAGCCGGACACCATATAGCAATCAGCCCCAGCATTTT.

J is TRBJ1-2 and V is TRBV3-1 (or the pseudogene TRBV3-2); 7 nucleotides line up with TRBD1. V dropped 0 bases and J dropped 6; count of bases not matched to a gene: 4. The CDR3 contains 14 residues. Germline V lookup: CDR1 LGHDT, CDR2 YNNKEL (reference sequence). In DNA, the CDR3 is TGTGCCAGCAGCCAAGAGAGGGGGCTTGATGGCTACACCTTC. Its protein is CASSQERGLDGYTF.

This chain links TRBV7-8 with TRBJ1-1; no reliable D call. V lost 5 bases and J 1 base, leaving 11 bases between the germline ends. The CDR3 extends over 14 amino acids. Germline V gene data show CDR1 as SGHVS and CDR2 as FQNEAQ. The CDR3 DNA is TGTGCCAGCAGCGTCGACCCGGGGAACACTGAAGCTTTCTTT. It specifies CASSVDPGNTEAFF.

The rearrangement links TRBV27 to TRBJ1-1, with D unresolved. Germline values: CDR1 MNHEY, CDR2 SMNVEV (reference sequence). The CDR3 loop spans 13 amino acids. Trimming took 3 bases from V and 3 from J, leaving 8 bases between them. The CDR3 loop reads CASSFGQYTEAFF. The CDR3 bases are TGTGCCAGCAGTTTTGGCCAGTACACTGAAGCTTTCTTT.

The count of this clone is one. The chain joins TRBV14 to TRBJ1-1; D call uncertain. The CDR3 loop spans 13 amino acids. Germline CDR1 is SGHDN and CDR2 is FVKESK. The ends were cut back, 10 bases at V and 5 bases at J, with 17 bases in the middle. CDR3 sequence (DNA): TGTGCCACCAGATACGGGGAATGGACTGAAGCTTTCTTT. Protein product: CATRYGEWTEAFF.

V gene TRBV10-3 combines with J gene TRBJ2-7; 9 bases align to TRBD2. V shed 4 bases, J shed 7 bases, and the junction held 17 bases outside the gene matches. The germline CDR1 and CDR2 sequences are ENHRY and SYGVKD. CDR3 size: 17 residues. The CDR3 spells CAISAVGGSGGPREQYF. As DNA, the CDR3 is TGTGCCATCAGTGCGGTGGGTGGTAGCGGGGGTCCGCGGGAGCAGTACTTC.

This sequence joins TRBV19 and TRBJ2-2, with D hard to call. The CDR3 has 13 residues. V was pared by 5 bases and J by 4 bases, with 8 bases between. Germline V gene sequence: CDR1 LNHDA, CDR2 SQIVND (reference sequence). The CDR3 coding sequence is TGTGCCAGTAGTGCCGAGTCCACCGGGGAGCTGTTTTTT. The encoded protein is CASSAESTGELFF.

CDR3 region: CASSPPGTDTQYF. The CDR3 DNA reads as TGTGCCAGCAGCCCACCGGGCACAGATACGCAGTATTTT. This chain joins TRBV3-1 (or the pseudogene TRBV3-2) and TRBJ2-3; D call uncertain. Germline CDR1 and CDR2: LGHDT and YNNKEL (reference sequence). Trimming left V 4 bases short and J 1 base short, with 6 bases between. The CDR3 is made up of 13 amino acids.

The rearrangement links TRBV29-1 to TRBJ2-7; 10 nucleotides match TRBD1. CDR1 and CDR2 from the germline V gene are SQVTM and ANQGSEA. The CDR3 runs to 14 residues. With V trimmed by 6 bases and J by 0 bases, 5 bases remained unmatched. The CDR3 protein is CSVGDRGNSYEQYF. The CDR3, as DNA: TGCAGCGTCGGGGACAGGGGAAACTCCTACGAGCAGTACTTC.

The chain joins TRBV27 to TRBJ1-2; maybe TRBD1 (6 bases). The ends were cut back, 3 bases at V and 4 bases at J, with 9 bases in the middle. In germline, CDR1 is MNHEY, CDR2 SMNVEV (reference sequence). The length of the CDR3 is 13 residues. In DNA, the CDR3 is TGTGCCAGCAGTTTCTCCAGGGGCTATGGCTACACCTTC. Protein: CASSFSRGYGYTF.

The rearrangement links TRBV20-1 to TRBJ2-7; D call uncertain. The V end was cut by 3 bases, the J end by 2 bases, with 11 bases between. In germline, CDR1 is DFQATT, CDR2 SNEGSKA (reference sequence). This CDR3 comprises 13 residues. This chain's CDR3 is CSASWLQTYEQYF. CDR3 sequence (DNA): TGCAGTGCTAGTTGGCTCCAAACCTACGAGCAGTACTTC.

CDR3 sequence reads: CASSVGPGGGDTQYF. The DNA for the CDR3 is TGTGCCAGCAGCGTAGGCCCGGGGGGAGGGGATACGCAGTATTTT. The chain combines TRBV9 with TRBJ2-3; 7 bases map to TRBD2. The CDR3 contains 15 residues. Trimming took 0 bases from V and 6 from J; bases not matched to a gene: 7. Germline V gene lookup returns CDR1 SGDLS and CDR2 YYNGEE.

A single count supports this clone. The chain carries TRBV6-5 and TRBJ1-6, with TRBD1 as a possible D gene (6 bases). The germline gives CDR1 MNHEY, CDR2 SVGAGI. The CDR3 has 14 amino acids. The V gene lost 5 bases and the J gene lost 10 bases, with 15 bases spanning the gap. The CDR3 here is CASSLGGGSSPLHF. As DNA, the CDR3 is TGTGCCAGCAGTCTCGGGGGGGGCAGCTCACCCCTCCACTTT.

The chain couples TRBV5-1 to TRBJ1-1; D is undetermined. The CDR3 has 15 amino acids. Trimming shortened V by 0 bases and J by 4 bases, and 13 bases separated the two germline ends. Germline loops: CDR1 SGHRS, CDR2 YFSETQ. CDR3 region: CASSLEGGQSTEAFF. Here the CDR3 DNA reads TGCGCCAGCAGCTTGGAAGGCGGGCAGAGCACTGAAGCTTTCTTT.

The J gene is TRBJ2-7, the V gene TRBV1; the D call TRBD2 from the table was never checked on the DNA. TRBV1 is termed a pseudogene. This CDR3 has 20 amino acids. This CDR3 is CTSSQDWWLASDPGPYEQYF. The CDR3 region has the DNA TGCACCAGCAGCCAAGATTGGTGGCTAGCATCGGACCCGGGCCCTTACGAGCAGTACTTC.

This rearrangement joins TRBV30 to TRBJ2-3, with TRBD1 as a possible D gene (6 bases). The CDR3 spans 14 residues. The germline gives CDR1 GTSNPN, CDR2 SVGIG (reference sequence). The germline V and J ends were trimmed by 5 bases and 0 bases, with 12 bases remaining between them. The CDR3 here is CAWASGASTDTQYF. The CDR3 DNA follows: TGTGCCTGGGCCTCAGGGGCTAGCACAGATACGCAGTATTTT.